The clone carrying this T cell receptor (beta chain) was recorded many times. What it binds is not known. TCRdb analysed the 5' RACE reads with MiXCR anew, one entry per CDR3 protein. The sample yields about 260,000 distinct CDR3 sequences, roughly 3.5% seen once. This specimen belongs to a study of T cells after yellow fever vaccination. As for the study in general: Fractions with few cells were prepared using SMART-Seq v4 Ultra Low Input. Study outcomes and limitations: There was a small share of clonotypes that showed up in both the CD4 and CD8 compartments. Sorted repertoires could include abundant contaminating clonotypes from bulk cells. The booster saw the reappearance of most primary-vaccination clones (roughly 96% CD4, about 90% CD8).

V lost 2 bases, J lost 8 bases, and 18 bases lay in between. Germline values: CDR1 DFQATT, CDR2 SNEGSKA (reference sequence). This CDR3 spans 14 amino acids. Sequenced material: PBMCs, taken 15 days after the yellow fever booster vaccination. This chain connects TRBV20-1 to TRBJ1-2, with a tentative D call TRBD1 (5 bases). This sequence was found in a man younger than 35 who received the YFV17D yellow fever vaccine. In nucleotides, the CDR3 is TGCAGTGCTAGATTGGTTGTTAGCCGGGGGGGCTACACCTTC. This encodes CSARLVVSRGGYTF.